This is a list of T cell receptor beta chains from one sample in a study of CD8+ T cells in alopecia areata. The method was immunoSEQ multiplex PCR; TCRdb's version includes in-frame clones alone and lacks a portion of them. The data show some 99,000 clones, around 44% seen once. The sample comprised CD4+ T cells sorted from blood. The receptors come from a human donor with alopecia areata. Each CDR3 is given with its conserved first and last residue. The order of the fields is V gene, clone size, D gene, CDR3 length, J gene, CDR3 protein, CDR3 DNA. D genes are given only for firm matches. Not every row has a clone size; where given, it reads once, few, many or a size class.

>TRBV29-1|-|TRBD1|11|TRBJ1-2
CSVGTGYGYTF
TGCAGCGTCGGGACAGGGTATGGCTACACCTTC
>TRBV5-1|-|TRBD1|14|TRBJ1-6
CASSPGQDNSPLHF
TGCGCCAGCAGCCCAGGACAGGACAATTCACCCCTCCACTTT
>TRBV30|-|-|14|TRBJ2-7
CAWSVLFGNNEQYF
TGTGCCTGGAGTGTTCTTTTCGGGAATAACGAGCAGTACTTC
>TRBV6-6|-|-|16|TRBJ1-2
CASSYPSSEANYGYTF
TGTGCCAGCAGTTACCCTTCCAGTGAAGCTAACTATGGCTACACCTTC
>TRBV6-5|few|-|14|TRBJ2-7
CASSYPTGGDEQYF
TGTGCCAGCAGTTATCCCACAGGCGGCGATGAGCAGTACTTC
>TRBV29-1|few|-|13|TRBJ1-6
CSVGQRNNSPLHF
TGCAGCGTTGGACAAAGAAATAATTCACCCCTCCACTTT
>TRBV7-2|-|-|15|TRBJ2-7
CASSLSGRSSYEQYF
TGTGCCAGCAGCCTTAGCGGAAGGAGCTCCTACGAGCAGTACTTC
>TRBV27|-|TRBD1|14|TRBJ2-5
CASSDPGGWETQYF
TGTGCCAGCTCGGATCCAGGGGGCTGGGAGACCCAGTACTTC
>TRBV30|-|-|18|TRBJ2-6
CAWSVNFLRGFGANVLTF
TGTGCCTGGAGTGTGAACTTTCTGAGGGGGTTCGGGGCCAACGTCCTGACTTTC
>TRBV5-1|-|-|12|TRBJ2-1
CASSLGGREQFF
TGCGCCAGCAGCTTGGGCGGCAGGGAGCAGTTCTTC
>TRBV29-1|-|-|14|TRBJ2-3
CSVGAPGLEDTQYF
TGCAGCGTTGGAGCTCCCGGCCTTGAAGATACGCAGTATTTT
>TRBV29-1|-|-|14|TRBJ2-5
CSVATAPTQETQYF
TGCAGCGTTGCGACAGCCCCAACCCAGGAGACCCAGTACTTC
>TRBV28|-|-|16|TRBJ1-5
CASSSSGFPTLGPQHF
TGTGCCAGCAGTTCCTCGGGGTTCCCCACCTTGGGGCCCCAGCATTTT
>TRBV2|few|TRBD2|16|TRBJ2-1
CASSIGLADSYNEQFF
TGTGCCAGCAGTATAGGACTAGCGGACTCCTACAATGAGCAGTTCTTC
>TRBV11-2|-|TRBD1|15|TRBJ2-5
CASSLEGQGWETQYF
TGTGCCAGCAGCTTAGAGGGACAGGGTTGGGAGACCCAGTACTTC
>TRBV29-1|few|-|10|TRBJ2-5
CSVNEETQYF
TGCAGCGTTAATGAGGAGACCCAGTACTTC
>TRBV29-1|-|-|13|TRBJ1-2
CSVEESLNGVDTF
TGCAGCGTTGAAGAGTCGCTCAACGGGGTGGACACCTTC
>TRBV29-1|few|-|13|TRBJ2-7
CSFLEGGGLVQYF
TGCAGCTTCCTGGAAGGGGGGGGGCTGGTACAGTACTTC
>TRBV5-6|-|-|15|TRBJ2-5
CASSLWQAEQETQYF
TGTGCCAGCAGCTTGTGGCAGGCCGAACAAGAGACCCAGTACTTC
>TRBV30|-|-|13|TRBJ2-1
CAGRDLTYNEQFF
TGTGCCGGGCGGGACCTCACCTACAATGAGCAGTTCTTC
>TRBV6-5|-|-|11|TRBJ2-7
CASSRTYEQYF
TGTGCCAGCAGCCGTACTTACGAGCAGTACTTC
>TRBV2|-|-|12|TRBJ2-1
CASSTSRNEQFF
TGTGCCAGCAGTACCAGTAGGAATGAGCAGTTCTTC
>TRBV25-1|-|-|15|TRBJ2-5
CASSSPQRGQETQYF
TGTGCCAGCAGTTCGCCGCAAAGGGGACAAGAGACCCAGTACTTC
>TRBV29-1|-|-|15|TRBJ2-2
CSVEGPGGGTGELFF
TGCAGCGTCGAAGGGCCAGGGGGAGGCACCGGGGAGCTGTTTTTT
>TRBV29-1|-|-|10|TRBJ2-7
CSVETGIEYF
TGCAGCGTTGAGACAGGAATAGAATACTTC
>TRBV25-1|-|-|14|TRBJ2-7
CASSAGGAAHEQYF
TGTGCCAGCAGCGCGGGCGGGGCGGCTCACGAGCAGTACTTC
>TRBV28|few|TRBD1|16|TRBJ2-7
CASSSGQGKYFDEQYF
TGTGCCAGCAGTTCAGGACAGGGGAAATATTTCGACGAGCAGTACTTC
>TRBV11-3|-|-|17|TRBJ2-5
CASSFKRGTPIGETQYF
TGTGCCAGCAGTTTTAAACGGGGCACGCCAATCGGGGAGACCCAGTACTTC
>TRBV23-1|-|-|15|TRBJ1-5
CASSQSRRGNQPQHF
TGCGCCAGCAGTCAATCGCGGAGGGGCAATCAGCCCCAGCATTTT
>TRBV9|-|-|14|TRBJ2-5
CASSVRDGVETQYF
TGTGCCAGCAGCGTACGAGACGGGGTAGAGACCCAGTACTTC
>TRBV29-1|-|TRBD1|13|TRBJ2-3
CSVDQGQADTQYF
TGCAGCGTTGACCAAGGACAGGCAGATACGCAGTATTTT
>TRBV30|-|TRBD2|13|TRBJ2-5
CAWSGGGGETQYF
TGTGCCTGGAGCGGTGGCGGGGGAGAGACCCAGTACTTC
>TRBV29-1|-|TRBD2|13|TRBJ2-1
CSGKGRGDNEQFF
TGCAGCGGTAAGGGGAGGGGCGACAATGAGCAGTTCTTC
>TRBV29-1|-|-|11|TRBJ2-1
CSFKSYNEQFF
TGCAGCTTTAAATCCTACAATGAGCAGTTCTTC
>TRBV30|-|-|13|TRBJ2-2
CAWSPSVTGELFF
TGTGCCTGGAGTCCTTCGGTGACCGGGGAGCTGTTTTTT
>TRBV28|-|-|13|TRBJ2-7
CASSLGRDYEQYF
TGTGCCAGCAGCCTCGGACGAGACTACGAGCAGTACTTC
>TRBV5-1|-|-|14|TRBJ2-3
CASSYEVSTDTQYF
TGCGCCAGCAGCTATGAGGTTAGCACAGATACGCAGTATTTT
>TRBV20-1|-|-|10|TRBJ1-1
CSAQGTEAFF
TGCAGTGCCCAGGGAACGGAAGCTTTCTTT
>TRBV30|-|-|14|TRBJ2-1
CAWIPGDFFNEQFF
TGTGCCTGGATACCGGGAGACTTCTTCAATGAGCAGTTCTTC
>TRBV30|-|-|13|TRBJ2-5
CACRPVPDGTQYF
TGTGCCTGTCGACCGGTGCCTGATGGGACCCAGTACTTC
>TRBV5-1|-|-|16|TRBJ2-1
CASSLLMRVESNEQFF
TGCGCCAGCAGCTTGTTGATGAGGGTGGAGAGCAATGAGCAGTTCTTC
>TRBV29-1|-|TRBD2|17|TRBJ2-1
CSAELAGGPILNNEQFF
TGCAGCGCCGAACTAGCGGGAGGGCCTATTCTCAACAATGAGCAGTTCTTC
>TRBV29-1|-|-|14|TRBJ1-1
CSVGGGGYNTEAFF
TGCAGCGTTGGTGGGGGAGGATACAACACTGAAGCTTTCTTT